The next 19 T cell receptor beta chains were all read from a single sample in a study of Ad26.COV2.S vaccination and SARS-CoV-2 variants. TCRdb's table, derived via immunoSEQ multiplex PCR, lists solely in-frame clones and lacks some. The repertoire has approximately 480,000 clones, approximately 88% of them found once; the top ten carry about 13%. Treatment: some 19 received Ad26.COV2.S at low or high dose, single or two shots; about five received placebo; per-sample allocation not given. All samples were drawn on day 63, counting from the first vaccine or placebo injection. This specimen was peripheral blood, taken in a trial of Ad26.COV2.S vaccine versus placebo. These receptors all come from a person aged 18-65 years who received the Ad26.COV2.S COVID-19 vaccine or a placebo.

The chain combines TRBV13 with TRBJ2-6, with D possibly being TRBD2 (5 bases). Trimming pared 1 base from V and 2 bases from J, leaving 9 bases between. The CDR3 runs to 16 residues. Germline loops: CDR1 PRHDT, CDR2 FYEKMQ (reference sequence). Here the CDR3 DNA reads TGTGCCAGCAGCTTAGCCGGGATCCCTGGGGCCAACGTCCTGACTTTC. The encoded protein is CASSLAGIPGANVLTF.

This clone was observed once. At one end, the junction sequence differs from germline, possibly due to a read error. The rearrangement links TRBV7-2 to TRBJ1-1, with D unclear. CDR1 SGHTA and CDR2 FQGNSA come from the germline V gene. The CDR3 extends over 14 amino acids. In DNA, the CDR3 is TGTGCCAGCAGCTTAGAATCCGGAGACCCCACGCAGCCCTTT. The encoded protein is CASSLESGDPTQPF.

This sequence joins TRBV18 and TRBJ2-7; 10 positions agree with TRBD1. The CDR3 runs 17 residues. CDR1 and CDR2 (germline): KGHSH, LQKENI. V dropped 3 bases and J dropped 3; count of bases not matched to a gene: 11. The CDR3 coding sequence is TGTGCCAGCTCACCCACCCGGGCGGGACAGGGGATCTACGAGCAGTACTTC. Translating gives CASSPTRAGQGIYEQYF.

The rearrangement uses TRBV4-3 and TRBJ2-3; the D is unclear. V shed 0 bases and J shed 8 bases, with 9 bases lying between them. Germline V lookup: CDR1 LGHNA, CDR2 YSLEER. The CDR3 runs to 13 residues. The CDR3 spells CASSQDVTLTQYF. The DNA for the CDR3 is TGCGCCAGCAGCCAAGATGTGACTCTTACGCAGTATTTT.

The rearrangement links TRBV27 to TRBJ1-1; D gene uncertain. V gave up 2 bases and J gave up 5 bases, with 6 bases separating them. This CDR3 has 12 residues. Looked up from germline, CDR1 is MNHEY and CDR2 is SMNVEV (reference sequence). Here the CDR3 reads CASSLRGTEAFF. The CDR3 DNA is TGTGCCAGCAGTTTACGGGGAACTGAAGCTTTCTTT.

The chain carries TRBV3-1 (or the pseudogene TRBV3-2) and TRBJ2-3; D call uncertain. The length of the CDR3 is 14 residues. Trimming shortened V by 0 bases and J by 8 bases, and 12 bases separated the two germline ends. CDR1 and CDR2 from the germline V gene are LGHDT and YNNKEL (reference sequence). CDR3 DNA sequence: TGTGCCAGCAGCCAAGACCCTTTAGTAGCTACGCAGTATTTT. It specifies CASSQDPLVATQYF.

The CDR3 spells CASSSLAGGGKGTQYF. Here the CDR3 DNA reads TGTGCCAGCAGCTCGTTAGCGGGAGGGGGGAAGGGGACCCAGTACTTC. The chain couples TRBV3-1 (or the pseudogene TRBV3-2) to TRBJ2-5, with 11 nucleotides matching TRBD2. The CDR3 spans 16 residues. V was clipped by 5 bases and J by 7 bases; unmatched bases: 12. Germline values: CDR1 LGHDT, CDR2 YNNKEL (reference sequence).

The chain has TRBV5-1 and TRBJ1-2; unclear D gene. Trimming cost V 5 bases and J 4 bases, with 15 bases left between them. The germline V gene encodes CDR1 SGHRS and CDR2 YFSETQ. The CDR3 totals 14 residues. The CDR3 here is CASSNELSGYGYTF. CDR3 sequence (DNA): TGCGCCAGCAGTAATGAGCTCTCTGGCTATGGCTACACCTTC.

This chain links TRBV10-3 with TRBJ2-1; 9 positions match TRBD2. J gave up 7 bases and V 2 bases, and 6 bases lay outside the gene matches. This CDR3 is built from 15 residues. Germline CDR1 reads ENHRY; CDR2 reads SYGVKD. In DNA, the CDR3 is TGTGCCATCAGTGAGGGACTAGCGTCGGGGAATGAGCAGTTCTTC. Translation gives CAISEGLASGNEQFF.

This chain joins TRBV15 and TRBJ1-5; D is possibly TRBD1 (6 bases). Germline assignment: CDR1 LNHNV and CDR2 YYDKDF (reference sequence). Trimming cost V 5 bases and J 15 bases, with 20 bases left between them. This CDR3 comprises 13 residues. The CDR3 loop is CATSPSPQGRRHF. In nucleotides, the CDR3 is TGTGCCACCAGCCCGTCGCCACAGGGCCGGCGGCATTTT.

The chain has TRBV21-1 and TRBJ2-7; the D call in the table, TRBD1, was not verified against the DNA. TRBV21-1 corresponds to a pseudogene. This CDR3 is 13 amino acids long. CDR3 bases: TGTGCCAGCAGACCCGGGACATTCGACGAGCAGTACTTC. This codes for CASRPGTFDEQYF.

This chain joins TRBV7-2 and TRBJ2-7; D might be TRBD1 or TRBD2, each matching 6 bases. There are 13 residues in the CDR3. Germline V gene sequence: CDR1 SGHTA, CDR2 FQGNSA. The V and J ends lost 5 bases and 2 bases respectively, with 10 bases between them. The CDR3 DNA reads TGTGCCAGCAGCCACGGGGGCCCCTACGAGCAGTACTTC. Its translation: CASSHGGPYEQYF.

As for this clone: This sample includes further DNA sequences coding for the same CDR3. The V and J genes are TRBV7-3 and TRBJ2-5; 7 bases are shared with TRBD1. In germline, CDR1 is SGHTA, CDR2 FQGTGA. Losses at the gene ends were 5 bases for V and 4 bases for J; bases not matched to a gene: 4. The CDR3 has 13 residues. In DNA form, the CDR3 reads TGTGCCAGCAGCCCAGGGGGTGGAGAGACCCAGTACTTC. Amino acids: CASSPGGGETQYF.

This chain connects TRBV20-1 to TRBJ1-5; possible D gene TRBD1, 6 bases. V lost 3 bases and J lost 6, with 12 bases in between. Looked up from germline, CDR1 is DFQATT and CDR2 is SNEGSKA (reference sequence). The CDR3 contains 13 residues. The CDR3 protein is CSASGGGTQPQHF. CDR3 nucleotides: TGCAGTGCTAGTGGAGGGGGAACTCAGCCCCAGCATTTT.

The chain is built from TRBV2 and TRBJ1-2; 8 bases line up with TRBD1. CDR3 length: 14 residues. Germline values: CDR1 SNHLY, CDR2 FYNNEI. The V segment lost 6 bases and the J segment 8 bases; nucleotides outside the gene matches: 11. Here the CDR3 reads CASRRDRRFGGYTF. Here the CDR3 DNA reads TGTGCCAGCAGGCGGGACAGGCGATTTGGAGGCTACACCTTC. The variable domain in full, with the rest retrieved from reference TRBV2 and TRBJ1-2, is EPEVTQTPSHQVTQMGQEVILRCVPISNHLYFYWYRQILGQKVEFLVSFYNNEISEKSEIFDDQFSVERPDGSNFTLKIRSTKLEDSAMYFCASRRDRRFGGYTFGSGTRLTVV.

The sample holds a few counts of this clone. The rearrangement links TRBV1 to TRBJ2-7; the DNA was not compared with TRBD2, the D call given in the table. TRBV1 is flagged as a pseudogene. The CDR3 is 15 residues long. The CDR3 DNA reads TGCACCAGCAGCCAACAATCCCGGAGATTGTACGAGCAGTACTTC. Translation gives CTSSQQSRRLYEQYF.

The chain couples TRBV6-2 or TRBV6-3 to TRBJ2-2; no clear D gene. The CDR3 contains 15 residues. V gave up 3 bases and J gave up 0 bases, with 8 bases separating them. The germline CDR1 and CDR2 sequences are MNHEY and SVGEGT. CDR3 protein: CASSYSGANTGELFF. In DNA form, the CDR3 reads TGTGCCAGCAGTTATAGTGGAGCGAACACCGGGGAGCTGTTTTTT.

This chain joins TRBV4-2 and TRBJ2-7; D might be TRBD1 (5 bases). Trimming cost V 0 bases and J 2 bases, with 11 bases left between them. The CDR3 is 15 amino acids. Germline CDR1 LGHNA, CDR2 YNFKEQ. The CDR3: CASSQDHQGTYEQYF. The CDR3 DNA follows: TGTGCCAGCAGCCAAGATCACCAGGGAACCTACGAGCAGTACTTC.

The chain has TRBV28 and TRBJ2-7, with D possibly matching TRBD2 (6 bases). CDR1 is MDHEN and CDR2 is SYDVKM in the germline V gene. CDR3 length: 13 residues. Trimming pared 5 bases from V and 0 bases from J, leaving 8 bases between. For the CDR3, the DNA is TGTGCCAGCAGTCATAGCGGCTCCTACGAGCAGTACTTC. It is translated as CASSHSGSYEQYF.